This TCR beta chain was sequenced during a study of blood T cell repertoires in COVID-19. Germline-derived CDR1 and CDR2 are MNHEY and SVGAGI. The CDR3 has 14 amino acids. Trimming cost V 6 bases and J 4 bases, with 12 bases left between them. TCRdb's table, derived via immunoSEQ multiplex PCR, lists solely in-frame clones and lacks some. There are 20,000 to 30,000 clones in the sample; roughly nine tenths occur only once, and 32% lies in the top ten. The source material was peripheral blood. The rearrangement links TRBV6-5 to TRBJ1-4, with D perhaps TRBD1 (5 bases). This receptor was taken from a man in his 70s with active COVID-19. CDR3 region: CASRADNGNEKLFF. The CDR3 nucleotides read TGTGCCAGCAGGGCGGACAATGGTAATGAAAAACTGTTTTTT.